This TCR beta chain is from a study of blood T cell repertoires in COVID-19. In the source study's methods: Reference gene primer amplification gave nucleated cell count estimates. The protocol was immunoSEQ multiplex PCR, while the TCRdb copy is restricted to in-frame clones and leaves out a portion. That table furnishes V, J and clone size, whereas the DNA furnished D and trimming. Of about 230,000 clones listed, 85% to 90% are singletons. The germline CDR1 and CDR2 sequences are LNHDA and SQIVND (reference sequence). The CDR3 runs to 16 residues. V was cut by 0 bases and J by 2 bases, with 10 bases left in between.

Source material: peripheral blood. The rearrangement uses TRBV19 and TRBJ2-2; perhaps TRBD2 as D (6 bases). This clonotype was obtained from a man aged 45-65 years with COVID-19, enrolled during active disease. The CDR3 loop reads CASSIELARNTGELFF. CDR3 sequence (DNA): TGTGCCAGTAGTATAGAGCTAGCGCGAAACACCGGGGAGCTGTTTTTT.